These 30 T cell receptor beta chains were all obtained from the same sample, sequenced in a study of Graves' ophthalmopathy and Graves' hyperthyroidism. RNA transcripts were the source from which TCR beta CDR3 regions were amplified. First-round RT-PCR with HTBI primers preceded a second-round multiplex PCR. TCRdb redid the calling of the multiplex PCR reads with MiXCR, one entry per CDR3 protein. The profile shows roughly 220,000 distinct CDR3 sequences, roughly 50% of them singletons. The sequenced material came from peripheral blood. These receptors were collected from an adult man with Graves' ophthalmopathy.

Only a few counts were recorded for this clonotype. The chain joins TRBV24-1 to TRBJ2-5, with 10 bases identical to TRBD2. The CDR3 is 16 residues long. V lost 4 bases, J lost 2 bases, and 6 bases stayed unmatched. Germline values: CDR1 KGHDR, CDR2 SFDVKD. CDR3 in amino acids: CATSDPRTSGQETQYF. CDR3 coding DNA: TGTGCCACCAGTGACCCTAGGACTAGCGGACAAGAGACCCAGTACTTC.

This clonotype was counted only a few times. The chain uses TRBV19 and TRBJ1-2, with 10 bases identical to TRBD1. Germline-derived CDR1 and CDR2 are LNHDA and SQIVND (reference sequence). V gave up 4 bases and J gave up 3 bases; unmatched junction bases: 8. The CDR3 consists of 16 residues. CDR3 coding DNA: TGTGCCAGTAGTACCGGGGACAGGGGACAGGACTATGGCTACACCTTC. Its translation: CASSTGDRGQDYGYTF.

The gene calls are TRBV10-3 and TRBJ1-3; D not certain. Germline V lookup: CDR1 ENHRY, CDR2 SYGVKD. V lost 5 bases and J 3 bases, leaving 14 bases between the germline ends. This CDR3 has 15 residues. The CDR3 reads CAISPGESGGNTIYF. CDR3 bases: TGTGCCATCAGTCCCGGGGAATCGGGTGGAAACACCATATATTTT.

This clonotype occurred a few times. This chain joins TRBV29-1 and TRBJ1-1; D gene ambiguous. The CDR3 is made up of 11 amino acids. Germline V gene data show CDR1 as SQVTM and CDR2 as ANQGSEA. V shed 2 bases and J shed 9 bases, with 10 bases lying between them. The CDR3 DNA reads as TGCAGCGTTGAAAAAGGACGGAAAGCTTTCTTT. This translates into CSVEKGRKAFF.

This clonotype was seen ten or more times. This chain uses TRBV7-8 with TRBJ1-6; 7 nucleotides line up with TRBD1. The V gene's germline CDR1 is SGHVS and CDR2 FQNEAQ. Germline trimming cut 4 bases from V and 11 bases from J; bases unmatched to any gene: 8. The CDR3 is 14 residues long. CDR3 residues: CASSSLLGGTPLHF. CDR3 bases: TGTGCCAGCAGCTCCTTATTAGGGGGCACACCCCTCCACTTT.

This clonotype was seen at least ten times. V is TRBV7-3 and J is TRBJ2-5; 7 nucleotides match TRBD2. J gave up 3 bases and V 4 bases, and 2 bases lay outside the gene matches. This CDR3 spans 13 amino acids. CDR1 SGHTA and CDR2 FQGTGA come from the germline V gene. CDR3 nucleotide sequence: TGTGCCAGCAGCTGGGGGGGGGAAGAGACCCAGTACTTC. It translates to CASSWGGEETQYF.

This clonotype was seen a few times. V usage is TRBV10-2 and J usage is TRBJ2-6; perhaps TRBD2 as D (5 bases). The CDR3 consists of 17 residues. V was trimmed by 5 bases and J by 0 bases, leaving 14 bases between them. CDR1 is WSHSY and CDR2 is SAAADI in the germline V gene. CDR3 in DNA: TGCGCCAGCAGTCCGGCGGAGGTTAACTCTGGGGCCAACGTCCTGACTTTC. Translating gives CASSPAEVNSGANVLTF.

Of note for this clonotype: Sequence at one end of the junction differs from germline and may be a read error. The chain couples TRBV7-8 to TRBJ2-7; TRBD1 is a possible D gene (7 bases). This CDR3 is built from 14 residues. The germline gives CDR1 SGHVS, CDR2 FQNEAQ. This chain's CDR3 is CASRQTGDSCEQYF. The CDR3 DNA sequence: TGTGCCAGCAGACAAACAGGGGACTCCTGCGAGCAGTACTTC.

This clonotype occurred a few times. The chain recombines TRBV12-3 or TRBV12-4 with TRBJ1-5; D is perhaps TRBD1 (6 bases). V lost 4 bases and J 5 bases, leaving 15 bases between the germline ends. This CDR3 comprises 15 residues. The CDR3, as DNA: TGTGCCAGCAGTTCGGGCTCAGGGGTGGATCAGCCCCAGCATTTT. Amino acid sequence: CASSSGSGVDQPQHF.

The CDR3 nucleotides read TGCGCCAGCAGTGAGTCGGGGCAGGGGAGCTCCTACGAGCAGTACTTC. It translates to CASSESGQGSSYEQYF. The chain recombines TRBV10-2 with TRBJ2-7, with D maybe TRBD1 (6 bases). Germline CDR1 is WSHSY and CDR2 is SAAADI. Between the trimmed V and J ends, which lost 0 bases and 0 bases, there was a span of 12 bases. This CDR3 comprises 16 residues.

V usage is TRBV28 and J usage is TRBJ1-1; no clear D gene. The CDR3 has 13 residues. V was shortened by 5 bases and J by 10 bases, with 17 bases between the two germline ends. Germline V gene data show CDR1 as MDHEN and CDR2 as SYDVKM. The CDR3 sequence is CASSPPPAGGAFF. CDR3 nucleotide sequence: TGTGCCAGCAGTCCCCCCCCGGCAGGAGGAGCTTTCTTT.

The chain couples TRBV25-1 to TRBJ2-3; 7 bases fit TRBD2. CDR1 and CDR2 from the germline V gene are MGHDK and SYGVNS. The CDR3 runs to 14 residues. Germline trimming cut 8 bases from V and 0 bases from J; bases unmatched to any gene: 5. The CDR3 DNA reads as TGTGCCAGCGGGTGGGGGGGTAGCACAGATACGCAGTATTTT. Translated, it gives CASGWGGSTDTQYF.

Only a few counts were recorded for this clonotype. The DNA for the CDR3 is TGTGCCAGCAGCTTAGATGCAGCCGGGGAGACCCAGTACTTC. Translation: CASSLDAAGETQYF. V gene TRBV5-8 combines with J gene TRBJ2-5; D remains ambiguous. Trimming removed 2 bases at V and 5 bases at J, with 13 bases between. The length of the CDR3 is 14 residues. Germline CDR1 SGHTS, CDR2 YDEGEE.

This sequence joins TRBV12-3 or TRBV12-4 and TRBJ1-2; 10 positions agree with TRBD1. This CDR3 contains 13 residues. Unmatched junction bases numbered 3, after V lost 5 bases and J lost 6 bases. The CDR3 is CASSPTGGDGYTF. DNA of the CDR3: TGTGCCAGCAGTCCGACAGGGGGCGATGGCTACACCTTC.

This clonotype has a count of ten or more. V is TRBV29-1 and J is TRBJ1-1; no reliable D call. Germline lookup yields CDR1 SQVTM and CDR2 ANQGSEA. The length of the CDR3 is 13 residues. Trimming cost V 4 bases and J 0 bases, with 9 bases left between them. The CDR3 region is CSVARVLNTEAFF. The DNA for the CDR3 is TGCAGCGTTGCGCGGGTTTTGAACACTGAAGCTTTCTTT. The complete variable domain, with remaining parts taken from reference TRBV29-1 and TRBJ1-1, reads SAVISQKPSRDICQRGTSLTIQCQVDSQVTMMFWYRQQPGQSLTLIATANQGSEATYESGFVIDKFPISRPNLTFSTLTVSNMSPEDSSIYLCSVARVLNTEAFFGQGTRLTVV.

This clonotype was seen many times. The V gene is TRBV29-1, the J gene TRBJ2-7; 8 bases agree with TRBD2. Germline CDR1 SQVTM, CDR2 ANQGSEA. With 4 bases clipped from V and 5 bases from J, the junction kept 4 bases outside the gene matches. The length of the CDR3 is 12 residues. The CDR3 loop is CSVGVAGNEQYF. CDR3 nucleotides: TGCAGCGTTGGGGTAGCGGGAAACGAGCAGTACTTC.

The V gene is TRBV13, the J gene TRBJ1-4, with TRBD1 as a possible D gene (6 bases). The CDR3 spans 14 residues. V lost 4 bases to trimming and J lost 7 bases, with 13 bases between them. The germline V gene encodes CDR1 PRHDT and CDR2 FYEKMQ (reference sequence). The CDR3 loop is CASSYPGEVEKLFF. The CDR3 nucleotides read TGTGCCAGCAGCTATCCAGGGGAGGTTGAAAAACTGTTTTTT.

A few counts support this clonotype. V gene TRBV29-1 combines with J gene TRBJ2-2, with 7 bases matching TRBD2. The J segment lost 2 bases and the V segment lost 1 base, leaving 4 bases of the junction unmatched. Germline CDR1 is SQVTM and CDR2 is ANQGSEA. This CDR3 is built from 15 residues. CDR3 amino acids: CSVEVRGKNTGELFF. DNA for the CDR3: TGCAGCGTTGAAGTGCGGGGGAAAAACACCGGGGAGCTGTTTTTT.

This clonotype has at least ten counts. The V gene is TRBV29-1, the J gene TRBJ2-7, with D possibly being TRBD1 (6 bases). CDR1 is SQVTM and CDR2 is ANQGSEA in the germline V gene. Deletions cut 6 bases from V and 1 base from J, with 10 bases between. The CDR3 runs to 12 residues. CDR3 sequence (DNA): TGCAGCGTATGGACAGTATCCTACGAGCAGTACTTC. It encodes CSVWTVSYEQYF.

The chain uses TRBV7-2 and TRBJ1-4, with D possibly TRBD1 on 5 matching bases. V shed 4 bases and J shed 7 bases, with 16 bases lying between them. There are 15 residues in the CDR3. Germline values: CDR1 SGHTA, CDR2 FQGNSA. The CDR3 loop is CASSSQSGGGEKLFF. In DNA, the CDR3 is TGTGCCAGCAGCTCCCAGTCGGGGGGGGGTGAAAAACTGTTTTTT.

This clonotype was recorded a few times. The chain uses TRBV6-5 and TRBJ1-4, with no clear D. The CDR3 contains 13 residues. Trimming stripped 10 bases from V and 4 bases from J, with 13 bases between. Germline V gene data show CDR1 as MNHEY and CDR2 as SVGAGI. CDR3 DNA: TGTGCCATCGGACGGCAGGTTAATGAAAAACTGTTTTTT. Translating gives CAIGRQVNEKLFF.

The chain is built from TRBV11-1 and TRBJ1-2, with TRBD1 as a possible D gene (6 bases). The CDR3 runs 17 residues. CDR1 SGHAT and CDR2 FQDESV come from the germline V gene (reference sequence). Trimming removed 4 bases at V and 6 bases at J, with 24 bases between. The CDR3 protein is CASSSLSYREANNGYTF. CDR3 coding DNA: TGTGCCAGCAGCTCGCTATCCTACAGGGAAGCGAACAATGGCTACACCTTC.

The chain has TRBV9 and TRBJ1-2, with D perhaps matching TRBD1 (6 bases). Germline V lookup: CDR1 SGDLS, CDR2 YYNGEE. The V gene lost 4 bases and the J gene lost 4 bases, with 26 bases spanning the gap. CDR3 length equals 18 residues. The CDR3: CASSPQPGGAAFLYGYTF. The CDR3 coding sequence is TGTGCCAGCAGCCCCCAACCGGGGGGGGCAGCCTTTCTCTATGGCTACACCTTC.

This sequence joins TRBV14 and TRBJ2-5; TRBD2 matches 9 bases. Germline CDR1 is SGHDN and CDR2 is FVKESK. Losses at the gene ends were 6 bases for V and 3 bases for J; bases not matched to a gene: 2. The CDR3 extends over 13 amino acids. Here the CDR3 DNA reads TGTGCCAGCAGGCTAGCGGGAAAAGAGACCCAGTACTTC. It encodes CASRLAGKETQYF.

The sample holds one count of this clonotype. The rearrangement uses TRBV27 and TRBJ1-1; possible D gene TRBD1, 6 bases. The germline V gene encodes CDR1 MNHEY and CDR2 SMNVEV (reference sequence). V lost 0 bases to trimming and J lost 1 base, with 9 bases between them. This CDR3 is 15 amino acids long. CDR3: CASSLSIQGNTEAFF. For the CDR3, the DNA is TGTGCCAGCAGTTTATCCATACAGGGGAACACTGAAGCTTTCTTT.

The chain employs TRBV7-2 and TRBJ1-5; TRBD1 might be the D (6 bases). The CDR3 spans 14 residues. Deletions cut 4 bases from V and 7 bases from J, with 14 bases between. Germline values: CDR1 SGHTA, CDR2 FQGNSA. In DNA, the CDR3 is TGTGCCAGCAGCTCAACAGGGATGAGGCAGCCCCAGCATTTT. Translation: CASSSTGMRQPQHF.

The chain carries TRBV29-1 and TRBJ2-7; TRBD1 is a possible D gene (6 bases). This CDR3 has 15 amino acids. Germline CDR1 and CDR2: SQVTM and ANQGSEA. V lost 5 bases and J lost 2, with 19 bases in between. The CDR3 loop is CSVITSGTQAYEQYF. Written as DNA, the CDR3 is TGCAGCGTTATAACTTCCGGGACACAAGCCTACGAGCAGTACTTC.

The chain joins TRBV5-1 to TRBJ1-2, with 7 positions matching TRBD1. V shed 4 bases, J shed 4 bases, and the junction held 7 bases outside the gene matches. Per the germline V gene, CDR1 is SGHRS and CDR2 is YFSETQ. The CDR3 sequence is 14 residues long. DNA of the CDR3: TGCGCCAGCAGCCTAGGACAGGCCCCCTATGGCTACACCTTC. Translation: CASSLGQAPYGYTF.

This clonotype appeared many times. This chain connects TRBV12-3 or TRBV12-4 to TRBJ1-6; D ambiguous. Trimming pared 3 bases from V and 9 bases from J, leaving 12 bases between. CDR3 length: 14 amino acids. The CDR3 sequence is CASSFEAKGSPLHF. CDR3 sequence (DNA): TGTGCCAGCAGTTTCGAGGCCAAGGGTTCACCCCTCCACTTT.

In DNA, the CDR3 is TGTGCCAGCAGCCCAGGGGTCGGGGCCTACGAGCAGTACTTC. Its translation is CASSPGVGAYEQYF. This chain joins TRBV7-3 and TRBJ2-7, with a possible D match to TRBD1 (6 bases). Germline V gives CDR1 SGHTA, CDR2 FQGTGA. This CDR3 has 14 amino acids. V lost 5 bases and J 2 bases, leaving 13 bases between the germline ends.